Each of the 14 T cell receptor beta chains below was sequenced from the same sample in a study of blood T cell repertoires in COVID-19 (dated by TCRdb to between 2020 and 2021). Libraries were constructed by the immunoSEQ multiplex PCR assay. In TCRdb, the immuneACCESS table is reduced to in-frame sequences with V and J assigned. These tables do not hold every clone; where another copy was compared, an unresolved V gene accounts for under half, and the others remain unexplained. This sample comprises about 130,000 clones, over 80% of them detected only once. The ten largest clones take up around a tenth of the sample. Sequencing was carried out using peripheral blood. Every receptor here comes from a man aged 40-50 years with active or convalescent COVID-19.

The chain recombines TRBV25-1 with TRBJ1-4, with D perhaps matching TRBD1 (6 bases). Germline CDR1 MGHDK, CDR2 SYGVNS. The CDR3 has 15 residues. Trimming cost V 3 bases and J 3 bases, with 11 bases left between them. The CDR3, as DNA: TGTGCCAGCAGTGACCTGACAGGAGCTAATGAAAAACTGTTTTTT. Encoded protein: CASSDLTGANEKLFF.

This rearrangement joins TRBV7-2 to TRBJ1-1; D is uncertain. The CDR3 contains 11 residues. V gave up 5 bases and J gave up 11 bases, with 12 bases separating them. Germline-derived CDR1 and CDR2 are SGHTA and FQGNSA. The CDR3 loop is CASSLQREAFF. The CDR3 region has the DNA TGTGCCAGCAGCCTTCAGCGAGAGGCTTTCTTT.

This chain uses TRBV3-1 (or the pseudogene TRBV3-2) with TRBJ1-1; no firm D call. This CDR3 comprises 14 residues. CDR1 LGHDT and CDR2 YNNKEL come from the germline V gene (reference sequence). V shed 4 bases and J shed 1 base, with 10 bases lying between them. DNA of the CDR3: TGTGCCAGCAGCCCGCGCGATAGGAACACTGAAGCTTTCTTT. Translated, it gives CASSPRDRNTEAFF.

The V call is TRBV7-7, the J call TRBJ2-5; TRBD2 might be the D (6 bases). Germline V gene lookup returns CDR1 SSHAT and CDR2 FNYEAQ (reference sequence). There are 14 residues in the CDR3. Trimming stripped 1 base from V and 5 bases from J, with 11 bases between. CDR3: CASSLGPGVETQYF. DNA of the CDR3: TGTGCCAGCAGCTTAGGGCCGGGGGTGGAGACCCAGTACTTC.

This clone was seen many times. The V and J genes are TRBV7-9 and TRBJ2-1; TRBD2 matches 9 bases. J gave up 5 bases and V 5 bases, and 13 bases lay outside the gene matches. The CDR3 is made up of 17 amino acids. Germline V gene data show CDR1 as SEHNR and CDR2 as FQNEAQ (reference sequence). CDR3 amino acids: CASSPPFRLAVHNEQFF. The CDR3 DNA follows: TGTGCCAGCAGCCCCCCCTTTAGACTAGCGGTACACAATGAGCAGTTCTTC.

This clone is a singleton in its sample. This chain connects TRBV6-4 to TRBJ1-5, with D uncertain. The CDR3 covers 15 residues. Germline V gives CDR1 MRHNA, CDR2 SNTAGT. V was cut by 7 bases and J by 6 bases, with 19 bases left in between. The CDR3 DNA follows: TGTGCCAGCAAACAGACAATGTTTCTGGGTCAGCCCCAGCATTTT. Translating gives CASKQTMFLGQPQHF.

The chain employs TRBV7-3 and TRBJ2-3, with 12 bases matching TRBD2. V trimming: 5 bases; J trimming: 6 bases; junction bases outside the gene matches: 9. Germline V gene lookup returns CDR1 SGHTA and CDR2 FQGTGA. CDR3 size: 16 residues. The CDR3 loop reads CASSPYWTSGVDTQYF. CDR3 coding DNA: TGTGCCAGCAGCCCCTACTGGACTAGCGGGGTGGATACGCAGTATTTT.

V gene TRBV7-2 combines with J gene TRBJ2-3, with a weak D call TRBD2 (7 bases). The CDR3 totals 15 residues. In germline, CDR1 is SGHTA, CDR2 FQGNSA. Trimming took 1 base from V and 4 from J, leaving 12 bases between them. The CDR3 is CASSLGGGPPDTQYF. The DNA of the CDR3 is TGTGCCAGCAGCTTAGGGGGGGGGCCCCCAGATACGCAGTATTTT.

This sequence joins TRBV6-5 and TRBJ1-6; possible D gene TRBD1, 6 bases. There are 15 residues in the CDR3. Between the trimmed V and J ends, which lost 2 bases and 5 bases, there was a span of 10 bases. CDR1 and CDR2 (germline): MNHEY, SVGAGI. The CDR3 loop is CASSYEGVNNSPLHF. In DNA, the CDR3 is TGTGCCAGCAGTTACGAGGGGGTGAATAATTCACCCCTCCACTTT.

V is TRBV24-1 and J is TRBJ2-1, with 9 nucleotides matching TRBD1. The ends lost 4 bases at V and 5 bases at J; junction bases unmatched: 5. Per germline, CDR1 KGHDR and CDR2 SFDVKD. CDR3 size: 15 residues. The CDR3, as DNA: TGTGCCACCAGTGACGACAGGGGGAAAAACAATGAGCAGTTCTTC. Translated, it gives CATSDDRGKNNEQFF.

The chain recombines TRBV10-1 with TRBJ2-5; 8 bases agree with TRBD1. The junction had 3 bases not matched to a gene; V was cut back by 4 bases and J by 5 bases. Germline CDR1 is WNHNN and CDR2 is SYGVQD (reference sequence). This CDR3 contains 13 residues. The DNA for the CDR3 is TGCGCCAGCAGTGGCCGGGACAGGGAGACCCAGTACTTC. Translated: CASSGRDRETQYF.

The chain has TRBV15 and TRBJ1-4; 8 bases are shared with TRBD1. This CDR3 has 16 amino acids. J gave up 3 bases and V 4 bases, and 7 bases lay outside the gene matches. Per the germline V gene, CDR1 is LNHNV and CDR2 is YYDKDF (reference sequence). CDR3 in amino acids: CATSMRRGHSNEKLFF. The CDR3 nucleotides are TGTGCCACCAGCATGCGCAGGGGGCACTCTAATGAAAAACTGTTTTTT.

The chain carries TRBV7-9 and TRBJ2-6, with 10 bases aligning to TRBD1. The CDR3 contains 17 residues. Germline V gives CDR1 SEHNR, CDR2 FQNEAQ (reference sequence). The junction had 5 bases not matched to a gene; V was cut back by 4 bases and J by 2 bases. The CDR3 region is CASSYRQGAPGANVLTF. CDR3 bases: TGTGCCAGCAGCTACAGACAGGGGGCCCCTGGGGCCAACGTCCTGACTTTC.

The chain has TRBV7-2 and TRBJ2-1; 8 bases align to TRBD2. Germline V gives CDR1 SGHTA, CDR2 FQGNSA. J lost 6 bases, V lost 4 bases, and 11 bases had no gene match. The CDR3 runs 16 residues. The CDR3 bases are TGTGCCAGCAGCTCCCTCTTTGAGCGGGGGATCAATGAGCAGTTCTTC. Protein product: CASSSLFERGINEQFF.